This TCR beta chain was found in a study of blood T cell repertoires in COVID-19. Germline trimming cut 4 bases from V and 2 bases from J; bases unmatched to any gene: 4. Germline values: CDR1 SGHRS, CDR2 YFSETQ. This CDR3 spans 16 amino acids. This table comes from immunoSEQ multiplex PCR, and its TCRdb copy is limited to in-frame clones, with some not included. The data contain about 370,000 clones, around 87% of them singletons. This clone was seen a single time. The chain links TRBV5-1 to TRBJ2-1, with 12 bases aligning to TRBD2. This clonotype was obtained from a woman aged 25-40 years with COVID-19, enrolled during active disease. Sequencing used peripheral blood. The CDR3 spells CASSPSSGRAYNEQFF. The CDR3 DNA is TGCGCCAGCAGCCCCTCTAGCGGGAGGGCCTACAATGAGCAGTTCTTC.